These 6 T cell receptor beta chains were all obtained from the same sample, sequenced in a study of persistence of HIV-infected CD4 T cells. These receptors lack a known antigen. Sequencing used immunoSEQ version 4 in survey mode. TCRdb's copy holds only in-frame clones and misses some; the assay was immunoSEQ multiplex PCR. The profile shows over 25,000 clones, roughly four fifths of them singletons. Cells were stimulated with CMV-infected fibroblast lysates at 8 to 10 ug/mL. CD40L-negative CD69-negative CD45RO-high memory CD4+ T cells were sorted as populations depleted of antigen-responding cells. The starting material was CD4+ T cells sorted from PBMCs after approximately 20-hour stimulation, obtained from a patient who received antiretroviral therapy. The receptors originated from an adult man with HIV who was CMV-seropositive.

This chain joins TRBV6-2 or TRBV6-3 and TRBJ1-2; a possible D gene is TRBD1 (5 bases). Trimming pared 5 bases from V and 6 bases from J, leaving 16 bases between. Germline loops: CDR1 MNHEY, CDR2 SVGEGT. CDR3 size: 14 residues. As DNA, the CDR3 is TGTGCCAGCAGTGGACAAGGCCCGACGGATGGCTACACCTTC. Translation: CASSGQGPTDGYTF.

The gene calls are TRBV24-1 and TRBJ2-1, with 9 bases matching TRBD2. The V gene's germline CDR1 is KGHDR and CDR2 SFDVKD. Trimming removed 0 bases from V and 9 bases from J; junction bases left unmatched: 8. CDR3 length: 16 residues. Here the CDR3 DNA reads TGTGCCACCAGTGATTTGGCGGGGGGGCGGGGATCTGAGCAGTTCTTC. This gives the protein CATSDLAGGRGSEQFF.

The chain recombines TRBV5-1 with TRBJ1-2; D gene uncertain. This CDR3 region has 14 residues. Per germline, CDR1 SGHRS and CDR2 YFSETQ. The germline V and J ends were trimmed by 0 bases and 4 bases, with 10 bases remaining between them. Here the CDR3 DNA reads TGCGCCAGCAGCTTGGAGTCCTGGAGCTATGGCTACACCTTC. Translating gives CASSLESWSYGYTF.

V is TRBV24-1 and J is TRBJ2-2; D is perhaps TRBD2 (5 bases). V shed 1 base and J shed 6 bases, with 8 bases lying between them. The CDR3 length is 14 residues. Germline V lookup: CDR1 KGHDR, CDR2 SFDVKD. CDR3 nucleotide sequence: TGTGCCACCAGTGATTTAGGCGGGTCCGGGGAGCTGTTTTTT. Protein: CATSDLGGSGELFF.

This clone was counted once. The V and J genes are TRBV9 and TRBJ1-3; D is possibly TRBD1 (5 bases). Germline V gene sequence: CDR1 SGDLS, CDR2 YYNGEE. V was shortened by 0 bases and J by 0 bases, with 7 bases between the two germline ends. The CDR3 totals 15 residues. The CDR3 bases are TGTGCCAGCAGCGTAGGGACAACCTCTGGAAACACCATATATTTT. Translated, it gives CASSVGTTSGNTIYF.

The gene calls are TRBV29-1 and TRBJ1-2, with a weak D call TRBD1 (5 bases). CDR1 is SQVTM, CDR2 ANQGSEA, per germline. Deletions cut 6 bases from V and 7 bases from J, with 15 bases between. The CDR3 has 12 amino acids. The CDR3 sequence: CSVNTGPSGYTF. In nucleotides, the CDR3 is TGCAGCGTGAATACGGGACCCAGTGGCTACACCTTC.